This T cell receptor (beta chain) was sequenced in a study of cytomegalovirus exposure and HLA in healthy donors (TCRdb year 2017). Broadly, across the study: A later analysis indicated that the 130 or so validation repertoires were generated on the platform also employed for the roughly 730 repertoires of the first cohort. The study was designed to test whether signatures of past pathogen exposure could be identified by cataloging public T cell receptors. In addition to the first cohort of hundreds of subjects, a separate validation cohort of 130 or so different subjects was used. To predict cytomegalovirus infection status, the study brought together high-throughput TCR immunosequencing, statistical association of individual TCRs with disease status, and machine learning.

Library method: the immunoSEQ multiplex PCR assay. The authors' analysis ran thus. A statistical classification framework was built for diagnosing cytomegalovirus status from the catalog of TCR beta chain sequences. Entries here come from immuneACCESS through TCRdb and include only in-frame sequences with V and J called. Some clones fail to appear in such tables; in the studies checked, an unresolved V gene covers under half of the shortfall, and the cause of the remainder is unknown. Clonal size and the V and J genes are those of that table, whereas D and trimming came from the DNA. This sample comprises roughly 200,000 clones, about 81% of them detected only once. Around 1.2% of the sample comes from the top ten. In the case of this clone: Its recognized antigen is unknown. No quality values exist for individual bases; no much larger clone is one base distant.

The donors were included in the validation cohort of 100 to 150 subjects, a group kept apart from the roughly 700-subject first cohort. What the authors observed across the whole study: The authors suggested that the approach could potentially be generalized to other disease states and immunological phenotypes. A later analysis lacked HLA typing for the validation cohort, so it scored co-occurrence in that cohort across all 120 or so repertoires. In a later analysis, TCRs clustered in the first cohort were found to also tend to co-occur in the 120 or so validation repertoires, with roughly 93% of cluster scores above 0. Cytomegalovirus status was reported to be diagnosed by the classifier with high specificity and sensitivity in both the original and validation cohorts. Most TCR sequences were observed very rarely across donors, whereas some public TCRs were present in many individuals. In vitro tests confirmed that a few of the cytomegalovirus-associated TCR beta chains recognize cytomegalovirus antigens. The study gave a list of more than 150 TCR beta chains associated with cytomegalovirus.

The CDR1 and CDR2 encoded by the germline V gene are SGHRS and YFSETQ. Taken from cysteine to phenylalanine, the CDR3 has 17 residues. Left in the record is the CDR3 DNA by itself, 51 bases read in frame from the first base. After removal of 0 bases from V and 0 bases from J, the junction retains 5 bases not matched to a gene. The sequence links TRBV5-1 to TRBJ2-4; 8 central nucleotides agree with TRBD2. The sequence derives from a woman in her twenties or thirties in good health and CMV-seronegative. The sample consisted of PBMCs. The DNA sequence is TGCGCCAGCAGCTTGGAGCGGGGGCAGCAAGCCAAAAACATTCAGTACTTC. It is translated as CASSLERGQQAKNIQYF.